Following are 18 T cell receptor beta chains from one sample sequenced in a study of blood T cell repertoires in COVID-19. Profiled with immunoSEQ multiplex PCR; TCRdb holds only in-frame clones, not every one. Of over 55,000 clones in the sample, under 95% are singletons; the top ten hold 8.5%. The material sequenced was peripheral blood. The source is a human donor in a cohort sampled during active COVID-19.

The V call is TRBV2, the J call TRBJ1-5; 12 bases are a match to TRBD1. Germline CDR1 SNHLY, CDR2 FYNNEI. The V gene end was trimmed by 5 bases and the J gene end by 6 bases; junction bases not matched to a gene: 5. The CDR3 runs 15 residues. The CDR3 DNA reads as TGTGCCAGCAGTCGGGACAGGGGGCAGGGTCAGCCCCAGCATTTT. Translation gives CASSRDRGQGQPQHF.

CDR3 region: CASTLRRESDEQYF. Here the CDR3 DNA reads TGTGCCAGCACCCTAAGGAGAGAGTCAGACGAGCAGTACTTC. The V and J genes are TRBV6-5 and TRBJ2-7; no clear D gene. Trimming pared 7 bases from V and 5 bases from J, leaving 18 bases between. From germline, CDR1 is MNHEY and CDR2 SVGAGI. The CDR3 spans 14 residues.

This chain links TRBV6-6 with TRBJ2-7, with D hard to call. The V gene lost 5 bases and the J gene lost 3 bases, with 8 bases spanning the gap. Germline V gene sequence: CDR1 MNHNY, CDR2 SVGAGI (reference sequence). The CDR3 runs 12 residues. CDR3 DNA: TGTGCCAGCAGTCCAGAGGTCTACGAGCAGTACTTC. Its translation: CASSPEVYEQYF.

The chain recombines TRBV7-9 with TRBJ1-4; 7 bases line up with TRBD1. The ends lost 3 bases at V and 8 bases at J; junction bases unmatched: 3. CDR1 SEHNR and CDR2 FQNEAQ come from the germline V gene (reference sequence). The CDR3 sequence is 13 residues long. This CDR3 is CASSLQGVEKLFF. The CDR3 DNA is TGTGCCAGCAGCTTGCAGGGGGTCGAAAAACTGTTTTTT. The full variable domain, completed using reference TRBV7-9 and TRBJ1-4, is DTGVSQNPRHKITKRGQNVTFRCDPISEHNRLYWYRQTLGQGPEFLTYFQNEAQLEKSRLLSDRFSAERPKGSFSTLEIQRTEQGDSAMYLCASSLQGVEKLFFGSGTQLSVL.

The chain recombines TRBV11-2 with TRBJ1-1; the match to TRBD1 covers 10 bases. In germline, CDR1 is SGHAT, CDR2 FQNNGV. The ends lost 1 base at V and 1 base at J; junction bases unmatched: 6. CDR3 size: 17 residues. CDR3 nucleotide sequence: TGTGCCAGCAGCTTAGCCCTTGGACAGGGGGGGAACACTGAAGCTTTCTTT. Its translation: CASSLALGQGGNTEAFF.

The chain couples TRBV9 to TRBJ2-7; 7 bases are shared with TRBD1. Germline CDR1 reads SGDLS; CDR2 reads YYNGEE. V was clipped by 2 bases and J by 4 bases; unmatched bases: 6. This CDR3 is built from 14 residues. The CDR3 reads CASSVTWDRYEQYF. In nucleotides, the CDR3 is TGTGCCAGCAGCGTCACATGGGACAGATACGAGCAGTACTTC.

The chain links TRBV10-3 to TRBJ1-5, with 11 nucleotides matching TRBD1. Germline values: CDR1 ENHRY, CDR2 SYGVKD. This CDR3 comprises 15 residues. The trim removed 4 bases at V and 6 bases at J, leaving 5 bases unmatched. In DNA form, the CDR3 reads TGTGCCATCAGTGCTGGACAGGGGGCGGGTCAGCCCCAGCATTTT. Protein: CAISAGQGAGQPQHF.

This chain uses TRBV28 with TRBJ1-1; no clear D. Trimming pared 1 base from V and 4 bases from J, leaving 10 bases between. The CDR3 is 14 residues long. Germline assignment: CDR1 MDHEN and CDR2 SYDVKM. CDR3 coding DNA: TGTGCCAGCAGTTTATACGTCAGTCCCACTGAAGCTTTCTTT. Its translation: CASSLYVSPTEAFF.

The V and J genes are TRBV28 and TRBJ1-1, with TRBD1 matching 9 bases. The CDR3 has 16 amino acids. J lost 3 bases, V lost 4 bases, and 9 bases had no gene match. The germline CDR1 and CDR2 sequences are MDHEN and SYDVKM. In DNA, the CDR3 is TGTGCCAGCAGTTCGAACCGGGACAGGGAGGACACTGAAGCTTTCTTT. Translating gives CASSSNRDREDTEAFF.

The chain employs TRBV5-6 and TRBJ2-1, with a possible D match to TRBD2 (5 bases). The V end was cut by 1 base, the J end by 9 bases, with 8 bases between. CDR3 size: 12 residues. Germline assignment: CDR1 SGHDT and CDR2 YYEEEE. The CDR3 reads CASSLSGSEQFF. DNA of the CDR3: TGTGCCAGCAGCTTGTCGGGGTCTGAGCAGTTCTTC.

This sequence joins TRBV4-1 and TRBJ2-7; 9 nucleotides agree with TRBD1. The CDR3 runs to 16 residues. Germline-derived CDR1 and CDR2 are MGHRA and YSYEKL. Unmatched junction bases numbered 9, after V lost 1 base and J lost 5 bases. CDR3 nucleotides: TGCGCCAGCAGCCAAGCCCCGGACAGGGGCAGGGACGAGCAGTACTTC. This translates into CASSQAPDRGRDEQYF.

This chain connects TRBV7-9 to TRBJ2-3, with D perhaps TRBD2 (6 bases). CDR1 and CDR2 (germline): SEHNR, FQNEAQ (reference sequence). This CDR3 is built from 16 residues. The ends were cut back, 1 base at V and 6 bases at J, with 17 bases in the middle. CDR3 nucleotides: TGTGCCAGCAGCTTAGTAGGGCGGGGTTCCATGGATACGCAGTATTTT. Residues: CASSLVGRGSMDTQYF.

The CDR3 bases are TGTGCCAGCAGCTTCGTATATAGAACAGGGGAAGAATACTACGAGCAGTACTTC. Protein: CASSFVYRTGEEYYEQYF. The V call is TRBV7-3, the J call TRBJ2-7; TRBD1 matches 7 bases. Germline V gene lookup returns CDR1 SGHTA and CDR2 FQGTGA. The junction had 17 bases not matched to a gene; V was cut back by 3 bases and J by 3 bases. The CDR3 length is 18 residues.

This chain connects TRBV27 to TRBJ1-2; unclear D gene. CDR3 length: 13 amino acids. CDR1 MNHEY and CDR2 SMNVEV come from the germline V gene (reference sequence). V was pared by 5 bases and J by 8 bases, with 15 bases between. CDR3 region: CASSPVLSEGYTF. CDR3 DNA sequence: TGTGCCAGCAGTCCAGTCCTGTCTGAAGGCTACACCTTC.

The chain uses TRBV7-2 and TRBJ1-1; possibly TRBD1 for D (5 bases). CDR3 size: 14 residues. V was clipped by 4 bases and J by 5 bases, with 14 bases between them. The germline CDR1 and CDR2 sequences are SGHTA and FQGNSA. In DNA form, the CDR3 reads TGTGCCAGCAGCTCCAGGGCGGGGGAAACTGAAGCTTTCTTT. Encoded protein: CASSSRAGETEAFF. Full variable domain (missing parts from reference TRBV7-2 and TRBJ1-1): GAGVSQSPSNKVTEKGKDVELRCDPISGHTALYWYRQSLGQGLEFLIYFQGNSAPDKSGLPSDRFSAERTGGSVSTLTIQRTQQEDSAVYLCASSSRAGETEAFFGQGTRLTVV.

This sequence joins TRBV30 and TRBJ2-7; D gene uncertain. Germline assignment: CDR1 GTSNPN and CDR2 SVGIG (reference sequence). The CDR3 contains 12 residues. Trimming stripped 2 bases from V and 0 bases from J, with 5 bases between. In DNA form, the CDR3 reads TGTGCCTGGAGTCTAGGCTCCTACGAGCAGTACTTC. Translated: CAWSLGSYEQYF.

This chain links TRBV6-5 with TRBJ2-7; 12 bases fit TRBD1. Germline CDR1 and CDR2: MNHEY and SVGAGI. The CDR3 contains 15 residues. V lost 2 bases to trimming and J lost 7 bases; unmatched junction nucleotides: 6. CDR3 residues: CASSYGGQGAGEQYF. In DNA form, the CDR3 reads TGTGCCAGCAGTTACGGGGGACAGGGGGCAGGAGAGCAGTACTTC.

The CDR3 DNA reads as TGTGCCACCAGCAGGGCGGGTATCAGGGGAGAAGGCTACACCTTC. This translates into CATSRAGIRGEGYTF. This rearrangement joins TRBV15 to TRBJ1-2, with D possibly being TRBD1 (6 bases). The V gene lost 3 bases and the J gene lost 8 bases, with 19 bases spanning the gap. The CDR3 consists of 15 residues. Germline loops: CDR1 LNHNV, CDR2 YYDKDF (reference sequence).